The 9 T cell receptor beta chains reported below all come from one sample, sequenced in a study of OX40 agonist ivuxolimab in advanced cancers. Measured with immunoSEQ multiplex PCR; TCRdb has only the in-frame clones, and not every one. The table has about 120,000 clones, around 89% seen once. The material sequenced was CD4+ or CD8+ T cells sorted from blood, taken in a trial of the OX40 agonist ivuxolimab. The receptor source for this set is an adult with an advanced solid tumor such as melanoma, head and neck, liver or kidney cancer.

V and J are TRBV7-2 and TRBJ2-3; TRBD1 matches at 10 bases. The germline V gene encodes CDR1 SGHTA and CDR2 FQGNSA. This CDR3 comprises 16 residues. Trimming at V came to 5 bases and at J to 3 bases, leaving 8 bases not matched to a gene. The CDR3 region is CASSPRGDRGTDTQYF. CDR3 coding DNA: TGTGCCAGCAGCCCTAGGGGGGACAGGGGAACAGATACGCAGTATTTT.

This chain uses TRBV27 with TRBJ1-2; D might be TRBD1 (6 bases). This CDR3 is 16 amino acids long. Germline CDR1 is MNHEY and CDR2 is SMNVEV (reference sequence). V dropped 8 bases and J dropped 6 bases, with 25 bases sitting between them. The CDR3 reads CASGLAGTSKFNGYTF. The CDR3 DNA sequence: TGTGCCAGCGGATTAGCAGGGACAAGTAAATTCAATGGCTACACCTTC.

DNA for the CDR3: TGTGCCAGCTCACCCCGGGACGGACAACGGTACGAGCAGTACTTC. The encoded protein is CASSPRDGQRYEQYF. The V call is TRBV18, the J call TRBJ2-7; TRBD1 or TRBD2 may be the D gene (5 bases each). The CDR3 is made up of 15 amino acids. Germline-derived CDR1 and CDR2 are KGHSH and LQKENI. With 3 bases removed from V and 4 bases from J, the gap between germline ends came to 16 bases.

The V call is TRBV5-1, the J call TRBJ1-2, with 8 bases matching TRBD1. After removal of 4 bases from V and 8 bases from J, the junction contained 10 bases not matched to a gene. The V gene's germline CDR1 is SGHRS and CDR2 YFSETQ. This CDR3 contains 14 residues. For the CDR3, the DNA is TGCGCCAGCAGCACTATGACAGGGGCTGGCGGCTACACCTTC. This gives the protein CASSTMTGAGGYTF.

The rearrangement links TRBV18 to TRBJ1-3, with 7 nucleotides matching TRBD1. The CDR3 spans 15 residues. V lost 6 bases to trimming and J lost 4 bases; unmatched junction nucleotides: 9. Germline loops: CDR1 KGHSH, CDR2 LQKENI. The CDR3, as DNA: TGTGCCAGCTCGTCGATGACAGGGTCGGGAAACACCATATATTTT. Translation: CASSSMTGSGNTIYF.

This chain links TRBV7-3 with TRBJ2-7, with 8 bases fitting TRBD2. This CDR3 comprises 13 residues. Unmatched junction bases numbered 3, after V lost 5 bases and J lost 3 bases. Germline lookup yields CDR1 SGHTA and CDR2 FQGTGA. The CDR3 is CASSPGTSYEQYF. The CDR3 nucleotides are TGTGCCAGCAGCCCCGGGACTAGCTACGAGCAGTACTTC.

The chain joins TRBV5-4 to TRBJ1-1; 10 positions match TRBD1. CDR1 and CDR2 (germline): SGHNT, YYREEE (reference sequence). CDR3 length: 15 residues. V dropped 4 bases and J dropped 1; count of bases not matched to a gene: 4. The CDR3 loop reads CASSPRDRGNTEAFF. CDR3 nucleotides: TGTGCCAGCAGCCCCCGGGACAGGGGGAACACTGAAGCTTTCTTT.

The chain carries TRBV2 and TRBJ1-3; a weak D match, TRBD1 (6 bases). CDR1 SNHLY and CDR2 FYNNEI come from the germline V gene. CDR3 size: 18 residues. V was trimmed by 1 base and J by 0 bases, leaving 16 bases between them. The CDR3 nucleotides read TGTGCCAGCAGTGAAGTAGGGACATCACATAGCTCTGGAAACACCATATATTTT. Translated, it gives CASSEVGTSHSSGNTIYF.

The chain recombines TRBV5-1 with TRBJ2-3, with TRBD1 matching over 7 bases. Germline loops: CDR1 SGHRS, CDR2 YFSETQ. CDR3 length equals 15 residues. Unmatched junction bases numbered 7, after V lost 2 bases and J lost 4 bases. In DNA form, the CDR3 reads TGCGCCAGCAGCTTTGGGTCAGGGGGAGCAGATACGCAGTATTTT. Protein sequence: CASSFGSGGADTQYF.